This T cell receptor (beta chain) was obtained from a study of cytomegalovirus exposure and HLA in healthy donors (dated 2017 in TCRdb). Broadly, across the study: An earlier analysis of approximately 550 of the donors reported about 250 Gb of sequence data and approximately 110 million unique TCR beta sequences from 150 million to 200 million T cells. Roughly 300 gigabases of sequencing data and tens of millions of unique TCR sequences made up an early release that covered under 750 HLA-typed donors. Among the roughly 390 genotyped donors, around 81% belonged to the genetic ancestry cluster associated with self-reported Caucasian donors. The study was designed to test whether signatures of past pathogen exposure could be identified by cataloging public T cell receptors. Using immunosequencing, the study profiled T cell repertoires from around 670 subjects and related those repertoires to cytomegalovirus serostatus. Along with the approximately 650-subject first cohort, a separate validation cohort of over a hundred different subjects was used. To predict cytomegalovirus infection status, the study combined high-throughput TCR immunosequencing, statistical association of individual TCRs with disease status, and machine learning. In a later analysis, previously published TCR beta repertoires from about 640 donors were re-analyzed and high-resolution HLA genotyping was added so that TCR occurrence patterns could be studied. In the later analysis, no new phenotypic data were used to find candidate immune exposures; instead, reliance was placed on TCR beta sequences and their occurrence across donors. To decide whether each TCR beta V gene segment behaved as functional or pseudogenic, an earlier analysis of approximately 620 of the donors relied on high-throughput TCR beta sequencing. Donor age, sex, ethnicity and CMV serostatus were compiled together with the repertoire data. A later genetic analysis took genome-wide SNP genotypes for about 65% of the 666 donors and used that subset as a discovery cohort. Every repertoire in the discovery cohort had been generated on one and the same sequencing platform. HLA typing covered class I and class II loci at four-digit resolution. The number of donors typed differed by locus, with 629-630 for A, B, C, DRB1 and DQB1, around 520 for DQA1, 606 for DPA1, and approximately 470 for DPB1. Because of strong linkage in the cohort, roughly five DR-DQ haplotypes were treated as single units for association and clustering. Among several hundred genotyped donors of the cohort, an average of about 220,000 unique TCR beta nucleotide sequences was sequenced per donor, of which about 20% were non-productive.

From cysteine to phenylalanine, the CDR3 is 14 amino acids long. The DNA shown is the 42-base CDR3, in frame from base 1. Relative to germline, V is missing 7 bases and J is missing 3 bases, with 7 bases of the junction outside any gene match. CDR1 and CDR2, looked up from the germline V gene (reference sequence), are LNHDA and SQIVND. About this clone: Its antigen is not yet known. Base-call qualities are not available, and no considerably larger clone is one nucleotide away.

The method was the immunoSEQ multiplex PCR assay. The multiplex PCR relied on a mix of 60 forward primers for TCR Vbeta segments and 13 reverse primers for TCR Jbeta segments. Amplification of the CDR3 region of rearranged TCR beta genes was performed with a multiplex PCR assay on genomic DNA. The amplified TCR beta libraries were sequenced on the Illumina HiSeq System as 87-base-pair reads. For the original study's pipeline: A later analysis tallied some 79 million unique TCR beta chains across the 666 repertoires, and around 10 million of those chains were shared by two or more donors. To remove PCR and sequencing errors, raw reads were error-corrected and collapsed into unique sequences using a nearest-neighbor algorithm that merged closely related sequences. To assign V, D and J gene segments, CDR3 sequences were aligned to IMGT reference sequences. For a sequence to be retained, a match of at least six nucleotides was required to both a V gene segment and a J gene segment. A rearrangement was called productive if the CDR3 had no stop codons and remained in frame with V and J, and every other rearrangement was called non-productive. CDR3 was defined by IMGT convention, running from the second conserved V-encoded cysteine to the conserved J-encoded phenylalanine. In an earlier analysis of 500 to 650 of the donors, sequences lacking an unambiguous match to a single V gene segment were excluded. In an earlier analysis of roughly 600 of the donors, a V segment was called functional when productive rearrangements were above 56.7%, and segregating when the standard deviation between donors exceeded 5%. A statistical classification framework was built for diagnosing cytomegalovirus status from the catalog of TCR beta chain sequences. V and J gene assignment, in a later analysis, came from comparing TCR nucleotide sequences with IMGT/GENE-DB human TR gene sequences. In a later analysis, CDR3 sequences and most-parsimonious VDJ recombination scenarios were assigned using the TCRdist pipeline. A later analysis defined each TCR beta chain by its CDR3 amino acid sequence plus V-gene family, and excluded reads lacking a unique V-gene family. To address suspected cross-contamination and a sequencing artifact, a later analysis removed approximately 590 highly shared, low-generation-probability nucleotide sequences. For each public chain, a later analysis derived a clonal expansion index from normalized ranks of inferred template counts within each repertoire. In a later analysis, generation probabilities were computed using a VDJ recombination model fitted to out-of-frame rearrangements, and the results were checked against IGoR. In a later analysis, hypergeometric tests were used to score TCR-TCR, TCR-HLA and TCR-CMV co-occurrence, with a repertoire-size bias correction applied to TCR pairs. False discovery rates were estimated in a later analysis by permuting HLA or CMV assignments 20 times. In a later analysis, co-occurring TCRs were grouped using DBSCAN, with TCRdist sequence similarity added in when clustering inside HLA-allele-positive subsets. Co-occurrence clustering excluded repertoires with fewer than 30,000 or more than 120,000 public chains, plus five with anomalous nucleotide sharing. Imported from immuneACCESS, the table was reduced by TCRdb to in-frame sequences with V and J called. These copies leave out some clones; in studies compared against another copy, an unresolved V gene accounts for under half, and the cause of the remainder is not known. That table furnishes V, J and clone size, whereas the DNA furnished D and trimming. The sample table holds 310,000 or so clones, of which approximately 90% were seen once. Roughly 2.3% of the sample belongs to the ten largest clones.

The full study reports these points: Because counts were too low, roughly 16 rarely observed V segments, including chromosome 9 orphons, were left out of the earlier analysis of some 640 of the donors. According to a later analysis, TCR association rates differed among HLA loci, with DRB1 alleles showing the most associated TCRs and HLA-C alleles showing the fewest. In a later analysis, some 18,000 TCR beta sequences were associated with specific HLA alleles at a false discovery rate of 0.05. A few of the identified cytomegalovirus-associated TCR beta chains were confirmed in vitro to be specific for cytomegalovirus antigens. According to the authors, the approach could potentially be generalized to other disease states and immunological phenotypes. The cohort was sequenced for TCR beta chains only, and without alpha or paired-chain data the features that could be detected were limited. Roughly uniform sequencing depth across donors was assumed in presence/absence analyses, although this assumption may not hold. Assigning TCR associations to individual alleles was difficult when HLA alleles, especially DR and DQ, strongly co-occurred. The study gave a list of about 170 TCR beta chains associated with cytomegalovirus. An association between a missense DCLRE1C variant and V-gene and J-gene trimming of TCR beta chains was found in a later genetic analysis and replicated in an independent cohort. A further reported finding was that TCR beta sequences accurately predicted the HLA-A and HLA-B alleles for most subjects in the first cohort. A cluster of highly shared sequence variants was judged likely to be a technical artifact of the sequencing pipeline. Cytomegalovirus status was reported to be diagnosed by the classifier with high specificity and sensitivity in both the original and validation cohorts. Because HLA typing was missing for some donors at each locus, association tests included only the typed subset. In a later analysis, HLA-associated TCR beta chains were found to be more clonally expanded and to have lower generation probabilities than equally common non-associated chains. Linkage disequilibrium might explain the correlated functional status among segregating V segments, but an unknown experimental factor could not be ruled out. According to a later genetic analysis, donors in an Asian-associated ancestry cluster had fewer N-insertions in productive TCRs than the roughly 700-donor mean. Some IMGT-functional V segments, including TRBV6-2 and TRBV6-3, could not be distinguished by the 87-base-pair reads and were therefore excluded. Across donors, most TCR sequences were observed very rarely, whereas some public TCRs were present in many individuals. A later analysis reported that several top co-occurrence clusters appeared linked to parvovirus B19, influenza, CMV and Epstein-Barr virus. In a later analysis, most CMV-associated TCR beta chains were found to appear HLA-restricted, with HLA associations seemingly driven largely by CMV exposure. CMV serostatus was the only immune exposure information available for the cohort. In an earlier analysis of 450 to 750 of the donors, most TCR beta V segments appeared in productive rearrangements about 87% or about 30% of the time, broadly matching IMGT annotations.

In total, approximately 700 healthy bone marrow donors made up the cohort. All cohort members were sampled while nominally healthy, although unrecorded immune exposures were likely present. The donor tested CMV seronegative, placing the donor among the 352 seronegative members of the cohort. Every donor gave a peripheral blood sample, and the peripheral blood mononuclear cells from that sample were used for TCR beta sequencing. Genomic DNA was extracted from the blood cell samples with the Qiagen DNeasy Blood Extraction Kit. This TCR was recovered from a woman aged 18-29 years in good health and CMV-seronegative. The rearranged segments are TRBV19 and TRBJ1-1; 8 central nucleotides agree with TRBD1. What was sequenced was PBMCs. The CDR3 reads CASTFRTGHTEAFF. The DNA reads TGTGCCAGTACCTTCAGGACAGGGCACACTGAAGCTTTCTTT.